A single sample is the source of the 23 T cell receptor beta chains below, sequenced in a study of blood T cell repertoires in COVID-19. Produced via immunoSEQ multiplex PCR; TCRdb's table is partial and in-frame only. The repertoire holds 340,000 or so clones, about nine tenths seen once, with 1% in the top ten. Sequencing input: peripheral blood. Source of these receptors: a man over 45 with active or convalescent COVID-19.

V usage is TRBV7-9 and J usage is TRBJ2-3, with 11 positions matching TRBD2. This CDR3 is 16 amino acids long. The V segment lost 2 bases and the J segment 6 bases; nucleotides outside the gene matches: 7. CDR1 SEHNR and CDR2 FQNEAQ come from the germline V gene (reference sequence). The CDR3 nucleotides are TGTGCCAGCAGCTTACGGGCTAGCGGGGGGTCCGATACGCAGTATTTT. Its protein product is CASSLRASGGSDTQYF. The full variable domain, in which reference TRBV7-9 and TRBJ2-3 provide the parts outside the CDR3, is DTGVSQNPRHKITKRGQNVTFRCDPISEHNRLYWYRQTLGQGPEFLTYFQNEAQLEKSRLLSDRFSAERPKGSFSTLEIQRTEQGDSAMYLCASSLRASGGSDTQYFGPGTRLTVL.

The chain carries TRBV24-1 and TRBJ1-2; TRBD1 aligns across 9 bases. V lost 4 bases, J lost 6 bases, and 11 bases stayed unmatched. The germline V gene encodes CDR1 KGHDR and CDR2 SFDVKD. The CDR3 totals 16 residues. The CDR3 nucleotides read TGTGCCACCAGTGACGACGCGGGACAGGGCATCGATGGCTACACCTTC. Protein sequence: CATSDDAGQGIDGYTF.

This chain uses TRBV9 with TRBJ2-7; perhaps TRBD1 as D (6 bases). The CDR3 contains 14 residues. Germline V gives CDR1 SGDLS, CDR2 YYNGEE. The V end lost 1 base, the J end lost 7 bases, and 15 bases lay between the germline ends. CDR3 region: CASSVNLHRGEQYF. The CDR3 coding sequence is TGTGCCAGCAGCGTAAACCTCCATAGGGGGGAGCAGTACTTC.

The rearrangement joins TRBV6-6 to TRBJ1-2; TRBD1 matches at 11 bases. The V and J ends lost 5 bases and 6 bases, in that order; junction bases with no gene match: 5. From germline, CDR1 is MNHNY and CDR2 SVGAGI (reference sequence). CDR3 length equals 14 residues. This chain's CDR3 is CASSLWTGGNGYTF. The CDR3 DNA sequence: TGTGCCAGCAGTCTGTGGACAGGGGGCAATGGCTACACCTTC.

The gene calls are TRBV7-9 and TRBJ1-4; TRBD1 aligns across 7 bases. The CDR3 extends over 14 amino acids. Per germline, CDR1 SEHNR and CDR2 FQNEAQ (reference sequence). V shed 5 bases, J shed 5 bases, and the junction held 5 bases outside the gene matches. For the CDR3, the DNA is TGTGCCAGCAGCCCCCAGGGGGGCAATGAAAAACTGTTTTTT. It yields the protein CASSPQGGNEKLFF.

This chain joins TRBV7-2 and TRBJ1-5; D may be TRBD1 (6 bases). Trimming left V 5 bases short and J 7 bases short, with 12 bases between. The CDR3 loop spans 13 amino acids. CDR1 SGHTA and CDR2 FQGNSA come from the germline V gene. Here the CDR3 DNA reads TGTGCCAGCAGCCCCCACAGGGACCAGCCCCAGCATTTT. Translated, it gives CASSPHRDQPQHF.

The CDR3 is CASSLWGTGGTGELFF. The CDR3 region has the DNA TGTGCCAGCAGCTTGTGGGGGACAGGGGGTACCGGGGAGCTGTTTTTT. The chain uses TRBV7-3 and TRBJ2-2; 11 bases match TRBD1. In germline, CDR1 is SGHTA, CDR2 FQGTGA. The V and J ends lost 3 bases and 5 bases, in that order; junction bases with no gene match: 5. The CDR3 length is 16 residues.

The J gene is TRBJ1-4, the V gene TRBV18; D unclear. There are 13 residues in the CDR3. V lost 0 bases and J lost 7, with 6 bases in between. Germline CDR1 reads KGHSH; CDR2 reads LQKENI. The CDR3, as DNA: TGTGCCAGCTCACCACCGTCGGTTGAAAAACTGTTTTTT. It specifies CASSPPSVEKLFF.

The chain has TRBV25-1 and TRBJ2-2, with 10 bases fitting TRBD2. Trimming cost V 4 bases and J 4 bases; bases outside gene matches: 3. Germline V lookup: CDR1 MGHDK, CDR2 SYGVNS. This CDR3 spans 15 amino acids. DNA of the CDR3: TGTGCCAGCAGTGGGCTAGCGGGAGCCACCGGGGAGCTGTTTTTT. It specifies CASSGLAGATGELFF.

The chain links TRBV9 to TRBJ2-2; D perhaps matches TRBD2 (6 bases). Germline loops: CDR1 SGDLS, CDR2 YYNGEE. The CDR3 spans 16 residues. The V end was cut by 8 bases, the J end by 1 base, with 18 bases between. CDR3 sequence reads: CASPRGGALNTGELFF. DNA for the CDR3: TGTGCCAGTCCCCGGGGCGGGGCCCTGAACACCGGGGAGCTGTTTTTT.

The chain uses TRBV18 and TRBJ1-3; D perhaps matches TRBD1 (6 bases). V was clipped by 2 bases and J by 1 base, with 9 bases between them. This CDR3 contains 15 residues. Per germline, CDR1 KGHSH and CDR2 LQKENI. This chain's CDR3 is CASSPEQGSGNTIYF. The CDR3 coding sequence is TGTGCCAGCTCACCAGAACAGGGATCTGGAAACACCATATATTTT.

This CDR3 reads CASSYRGGGRYEQYF. The CDR3 region has the DNA TGTGCCAGCAGTTACCGAGGCGGTGGCCGCTACGAGCAGTACTTC. The rearrangement joins TRBV6-2 or TRBV6-3 to TRBJ2-7, with unresolved D. V lost 2 bases to trimming and J lost 3 bases, with 14 bases between them. Germline CDR1 MNHEY, CDR2 SVGEGT. The CDR3 has 15 residues.

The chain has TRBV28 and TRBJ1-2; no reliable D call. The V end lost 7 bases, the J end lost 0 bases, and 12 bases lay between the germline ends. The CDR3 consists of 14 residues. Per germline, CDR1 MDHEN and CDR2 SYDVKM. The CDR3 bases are TGTGCCAGCACTTTGACTGGGTCTAACTATGGCTACACCTTC. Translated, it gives CASTLTGSNYGYTF.

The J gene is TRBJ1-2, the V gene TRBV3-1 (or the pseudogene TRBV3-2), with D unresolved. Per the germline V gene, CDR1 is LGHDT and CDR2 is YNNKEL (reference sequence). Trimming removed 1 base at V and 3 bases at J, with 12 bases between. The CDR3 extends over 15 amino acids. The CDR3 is CASSQGLYRYYGYTF. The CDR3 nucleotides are TGTGCCAGCAGCCAAGGCCTATACAGATACTATGGCTACACCTTC.

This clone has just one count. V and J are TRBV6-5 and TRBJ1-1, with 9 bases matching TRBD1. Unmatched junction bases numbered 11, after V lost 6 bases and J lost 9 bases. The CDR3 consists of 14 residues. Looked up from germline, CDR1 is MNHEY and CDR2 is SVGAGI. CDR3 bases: TGTGCCAGCAGCAGAAAAGGACAGGGGCATAAAGCTTTCTTT. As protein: CASSRKGQGHKAFF.

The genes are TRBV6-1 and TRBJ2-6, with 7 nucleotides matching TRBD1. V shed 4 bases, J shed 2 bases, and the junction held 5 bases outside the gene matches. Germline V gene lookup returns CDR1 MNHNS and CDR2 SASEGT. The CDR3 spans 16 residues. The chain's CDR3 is CASSGQGPAGANVLTF. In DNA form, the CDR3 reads TGTGCCAGCAGTGGACAGGGCCCGGCTGGGGCCAACGTCCTGACTTTC.

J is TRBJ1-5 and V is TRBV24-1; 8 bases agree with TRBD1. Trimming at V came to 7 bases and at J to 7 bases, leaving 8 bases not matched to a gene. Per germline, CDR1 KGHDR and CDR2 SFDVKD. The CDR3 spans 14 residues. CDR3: CATSSKQGEQPQHF. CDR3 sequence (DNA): TGTGCCACCAGCTCAAAACAGGGGGAACAGCCCCAGCATTTT.

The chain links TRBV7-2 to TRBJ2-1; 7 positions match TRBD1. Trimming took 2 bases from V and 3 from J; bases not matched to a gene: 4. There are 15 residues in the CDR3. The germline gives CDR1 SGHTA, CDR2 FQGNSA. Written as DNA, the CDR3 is TGTGCCAGCAGCTTACAACAGGGGCTCTACAATGAGCAGTTCTTC. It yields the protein CASSLQQGLYNEQFF.

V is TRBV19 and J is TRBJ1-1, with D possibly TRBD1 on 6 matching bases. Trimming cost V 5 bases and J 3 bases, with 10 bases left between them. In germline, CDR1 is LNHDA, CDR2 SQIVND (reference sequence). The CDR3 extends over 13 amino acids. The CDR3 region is CASSHRVDTEAFF. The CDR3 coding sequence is TGTGCCAGTAGTCACAGGGTCGACACTGAAGCTTTCTTT.

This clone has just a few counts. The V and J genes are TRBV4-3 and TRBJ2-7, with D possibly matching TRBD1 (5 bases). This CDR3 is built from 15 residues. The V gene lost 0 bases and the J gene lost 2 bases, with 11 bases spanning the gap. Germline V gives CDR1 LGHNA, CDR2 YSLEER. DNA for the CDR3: TGCGCCAGCAGCCAAGAAGGGCAGGGAACCTACGAGCAGTACTTC. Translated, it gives CASSQEGQGTYEQYF.

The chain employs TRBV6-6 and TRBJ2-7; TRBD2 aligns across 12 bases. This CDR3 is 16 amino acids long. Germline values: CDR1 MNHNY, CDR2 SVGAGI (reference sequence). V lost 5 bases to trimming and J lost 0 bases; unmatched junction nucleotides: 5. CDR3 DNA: TGTGCCAGCAGTCGCCAGACTAGCGGGAGCTCCTACGAGCAGTACTTC. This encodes CASSRQTSGSSYEQYF.

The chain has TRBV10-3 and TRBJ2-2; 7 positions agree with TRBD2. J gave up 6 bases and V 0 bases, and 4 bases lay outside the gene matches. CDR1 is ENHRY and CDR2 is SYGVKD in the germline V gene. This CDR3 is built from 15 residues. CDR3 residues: CAISESKGGAGELFF. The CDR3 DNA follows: TGTGCCATCAGTGAGTCGAAGGGAGGGGCCGGGGAGCTGTTTTTT.

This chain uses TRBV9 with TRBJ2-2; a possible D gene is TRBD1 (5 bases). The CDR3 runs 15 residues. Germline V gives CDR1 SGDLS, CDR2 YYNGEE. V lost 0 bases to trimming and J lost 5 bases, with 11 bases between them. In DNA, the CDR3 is TGTGCCAGCAGCGTAGCGGTTCAGGGAACCGGGGAGCTGTTTTTT. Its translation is CASSVAVQGTGELFF.